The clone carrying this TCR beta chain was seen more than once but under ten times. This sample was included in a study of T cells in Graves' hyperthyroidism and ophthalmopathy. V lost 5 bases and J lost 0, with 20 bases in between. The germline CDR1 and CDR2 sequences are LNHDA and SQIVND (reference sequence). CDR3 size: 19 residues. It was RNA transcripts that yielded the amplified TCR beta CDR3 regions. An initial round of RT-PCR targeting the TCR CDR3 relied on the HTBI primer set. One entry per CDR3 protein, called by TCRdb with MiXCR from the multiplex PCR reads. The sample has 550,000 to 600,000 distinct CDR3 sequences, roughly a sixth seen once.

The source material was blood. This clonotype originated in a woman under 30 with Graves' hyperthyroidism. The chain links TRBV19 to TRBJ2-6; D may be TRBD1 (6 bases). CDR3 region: CASSRGWTVDSSGANVLTF. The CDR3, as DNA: TGTGCCAGTAGTCGAGGATGGACAGTTGACTCCTCTGGGGCCAACGTCCTGACTTTC.